A selection of T cell receptor beta chains follows, all from one sample in a study of human T cells and chemical hapten exposure. From the reads, TCRdb called clonotypes with MiXCR, one entry per CDR3 protein. Among more than 100,000 distinct CDR3 sequences listed, over 7.5% were seen once. Sequenced: whole blood. The receptors were gathered from a human donor in good health. Some clones in this sample may be carry-over from other donors' samples. Both conserved end residues are part of each CDR3. Each record gives: J gene, V gene, clone size, D gene, CDR3 DNA, CDR3 protein. The D gene is left open where the match is weak. Not every row has a clone size; where given, it reads once, few, many or a size class.

TRBJ2-6 TRBV6-2/TRBV6-3 many . TGTGCCAGCAGTTACGGTCCGGGCTCTGGGGCCAACGTCCTGACTTTC CASSYGPGSGANVLTF
TRBJ2-4 TRBV7-9 many TRBD1 TGTGCCAGCAGCTTAGGACAGGGAAACTACTTC CASSLGQGNYF
TRBJ1-5 TRBV20-1 . TRBD1 TGCAGTGCTATAGTACAGGGGGCTAATCAGCCCCAGCATTTT CSAIVQGANQPQHF
TRBJ2-5 TRBV7-2 few . TGTGCCAGCAGCTCCCCCCCGGGGCCGACGGGAGAGACCCAGTACTTC CASSSPPGPTGETQYF
TRBJ2-7 TRBV15 many . TGTGCCACCAGCAGAGTCTTAGGGGCGTACAACGCCTACGAGCAGTACTTC CATSRVLGAYNAYEQYF
TRBJ2-1 TRBV7-3 few TRBD2 TGTGCCAGCAGCTTTAGCGGGGGGGCCGGAGTTGAGCAGTTCTTC CASSFSGGAGVEQFF
TRBJ2-1 TRBV7-2 . . TGTGCCAGCAGCTTACGGGTGGCTAGCCCCTATGATGAGCAGTTCTTC CASSLRVASPYDEQFF
TRBJ2-7 TRBV12-3/TRBV12-4 . TRBD2 TGTGCCAGCAAGCGGGAGCCCTCCTACGAGCAGTACTTC CASKREPSYEQYF
TRBJ1-5 TRBV2 few . TGTGCCAGCAGTGCCCAGGGGAAAGACAATCAGCCCCAGCATTTT CASSAQGKDNQPQHF
TRBJ1-1 TRBV6-5 few . TGTGCCAGCAGTCGGCCGGGCGGAAGAGCTTTCTTT CASSRPGGRAFF
TRBJ2-4 TRBV5-1 . . TGCGCCAGCAGCTTGGACGAGGGAGCCCCATTGGAGGCCAAAAACATTCAGTACTTC CASSLDEGAPLEAKNIQYF
TRBJ1-1 TRBV6-1 . . TGTGCCAGCAGTGAACTTCCCGGGTTGAACACTGAAGCTTTCTTT CASSELPGLNTEAFF
TRBJ1-2 TRBV29-1 many . TGCAGCGCATCAGAGCCTCTCCAAGGCTACACCTTC CSASEPLQGYTF
TRBJ2-7 TRBV20-1 . TRBD2 TGCAGTGCTATAGGACTAGCGGGAGACGAGCAGTACTTC CSAIGLAGDEQYF
TRBJ1-2 TRBV13 few TRBD1 TGTGCCAGCAGCTTCCGACAGGGGAGCTATGGCTACACCTTC CASSFRQGSYGYTF
TRBJ2-7 TRBV7-2 . . TGTGCCAGCAGCTTAGACCCCTCCTACGAGCAGTACTTC CASSLDPSYEQYF
TRBJ1-1 TRBV7-9 few . TGTGCCAGCAGCTTACTTATCGCTGAAGCTTTCTTT CASSLLIAEAFF